The text below deals with one T cell receptor (beta chain). Relative to the germline gene, one junction end is altered; a read error may explain this. The CDR3 has 12 amino acids. CDR1 is MGHRA and CDR2 is YSYEKL in the germline V gene. This sample was taken from a study of blood T cell repertoires in COVID-19. The overall study: The cDNA or gDNA used as material had been derived from T cells, B-cell-depleted T cells, or PBMCs.

How the authors handled the data: Scientists estimated how many nucleated cells there were by amplifying reference gene primers. Method: immunoSEQ multiplex PCR; TCRdb's copy keeps in-frame clones and lacks some. V, J and clone size reflect that table, while D and trimming were determined from the DNA. The data hold about 210,000 clones, with under 90% observed a single time. Material for sequencing was peripheral blood. The TCR comes from a woman in her thirties or forties with active or convalescent COVID-19. This rearrangement joins TRBV4-1 to TRBJ1-4; possible D gene TRBD1, 5 bases. The CDR3 protein is CASSQGTADSIF. Written as DNA, the CDR3 is TGCGCCAGCAGCCAGGGAACAGCAGACAGCATTTTT.